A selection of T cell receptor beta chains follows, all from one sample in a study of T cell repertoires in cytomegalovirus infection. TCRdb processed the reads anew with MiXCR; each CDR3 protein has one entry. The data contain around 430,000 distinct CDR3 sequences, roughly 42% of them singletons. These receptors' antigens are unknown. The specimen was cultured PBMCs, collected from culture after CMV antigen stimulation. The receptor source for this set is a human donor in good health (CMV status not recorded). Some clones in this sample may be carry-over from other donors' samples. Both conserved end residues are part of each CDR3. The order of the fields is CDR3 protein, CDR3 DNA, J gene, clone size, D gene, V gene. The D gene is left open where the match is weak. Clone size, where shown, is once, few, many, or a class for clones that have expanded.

cdr3_aa: CASKLHRSGTRSPLHF
cdr3_nt: TGTGCCAGCAAACTCCACAGGAGCGGGACCCGCTCACCCCTCCACTTT
j_call: TRBJ1-6
clone_size: -
d_call: -
v_call: TRBV2

cdr3_aa: CASSERAGAYNEQFF
cdr3_nt: TGTGCCAGCAGTGAAAGAGCGGGGGCGTACAATGAGCAGTTCTTC
j_call: TRBJ2-1
clone_size: once
d_call: TRBD2
v_call: TRBV6-1

cdr3_aa: CASSYRPRNSPLHF
cdr3_nt: TGTGCCAGCAGCTACCGACCCCGCAATTCACCCCTCCACTTT
j_call: TRBJ1-6
clone_size: -
d_call: -
v_call: TRBV7-2

cdr3_aa: CASSLAFRQGEGKLFF
cdr3_nt: TGTGCCAGCAGCTTAGCGTTTAGACAGGGGGAGGGAAAACTGTTTTTT
j_call: TRBJ1-4
clone_size: -
d_call: TRBD1
v_call: TRBV7-8

cdr3_aa: CASSFMGDEQFF
cdr3_nt: TGTGCCAGCAGCTTCATGGGGGATGAGCAGTTCTTC
j_call: TRBJ2-1
clone_size: -
d_call: -
v_call: TRBV7-6

cdr3_aa: CANSLKADTQYF
cdr3_nt: TGTGCCAACAGCTTAAAGGCAGATACGCAGTATTTT
j_call: TRBJ2-3
clone_size: -
d_call: -
v_call: TRBV7-2

cdr3_aa: CASSKTQGGASYEQYF
cdr3_nt: TGCGCCAGCAGCAAAACACAGGGGGGGGCCTCCTACGAGCAGTACTTC
j_call: TRBJ2-7
clone_size: -
d_call: -
v_call: TRBV5-1

cdr3_aa: CASRDTSSTDTQYF
cdr3_nt: TGTGCCAGCCGGGACACTTCTAGCACAGATACGCAGTATTTT
j_call: TRBJ2-3
clone_size: few
d_call: -
v_call: TRBV19

cdr3_aa: CASSLTPWASGSSYNEQFF
cdr3_nt: TGTGCCAGTAGTTTGACACCCTGGGCTAGCGGGAGCTCCTACAATGAGCAGTTCTTC
j_call: TRBJ2-1
clone_size: few
d_call: TRBD2
v_call: TRBV19

cdr3_aa: CANPSSGRASHEQYF
cdr3_nt: TGTGCCAACCCATCCAGCGGGAGGGCATCCCACGAGCAGTACTTC
j_call: TRBJ2-7
clone_size: few
d_call: TRBD2
v_call: TRBV25-1

cdr3_aa: CASTPYGTLSYEQYF
cdr3_nt: TGTGCCAGCACCCCGTACGGGACTTTATCCTACGAGCAGTACTTC
j_call: TRBJ2-7
clone_size: many
d_call: -
v_call: TRBV7-2

cdr3_aa: CASSFDRADTQYF
cdr3_nt: TGTGCCAGCAGCTTCGACAGGGCAGATACGCAGTATTTT
j_call: TRBJ2-3
clone_size: many
d_call: TRBD1
v_call: TRBV7-2

cdr3_aa: CASSLLLQRRYNEQFF
cdr3_nt: TGTGCCAGCAGCTTACTCCTCCAGCGGCGCTACAATGAGCAGTTCTTC
j_call: TRBJ2-1
clone_size: -
d_call: -
v_call: TRBV11-2

cdr3_aa: CASSRGPVETQYF
cdr3_nt: TGTGCCAGCAGCCGAGGTCCGGTCGAGACCCAGTACTTC
j_call: TRBJ2-5
clone_size: few
d_call: -
v_call: TRBV7-2

cdr3_aa: CASSLRDSGNEQFF
cdr3_nt: TGTGCCAGCAGCCTACGCGACTCGGGCAATGAGCAGTTCTTC
j_call: TRBJ2-1
clone_size: -
d_call: -
v_call: TRBV7-8

cdr3_aa: CASSLTGTGQEKLFF
cdr3_nt: TGTGCCAGCAGCTTGACCGGGACAGGTCAAGAAAAACTGTTTTTT
j_call: TRBJ1-4
clone_size: few
d_call: TRBD1
v_call: TRBV5-4

cdr3_aa: CSALAGDKSYHNEQFF
cdr3_nt: TGCAGTGCTCTTGCCGGGGACAAGAGTTACCACAATGAGCAGTTCTTC
j_call: TRBJ2-1
clone_size: -
d_call: -
v_call: TRBV20-1

cdr3_aa: CASNGVSYEQYF
cdr3_nt: TGTGCCAGCAATGGCGTCTCCTACGAGCAGTACTTC
j_call: TRBJ2-7
clone_size: -
d_call: -
v_call: TRBV2

cdr3_aa: CASTWGDWDTIYF
cdr3_nt: TGTGCCAGCACCTGGGGGGATTGGGACACCATATATTTT
j_call: TRBJ1-3
clone_size: -
d_call: -
v_call: TRBV6-1

cdr3_aa: CASSYAASNGKLFF
cdr3_nt: TGTGCCAGCAGTTACGCCGCGTCTAATGGAAAACTGTTTTTT
j_call: TRBJ1-4
clone_size: -
d_call: -
v_call: TRBV27

cdr3_aa: CASSGLSGTQYF
cdr3_nt: TGTGCCAGCAGCGGCCTTTCCGGGACCCAGTACTTC
j_call: TRBJ2-5
clone_size: -
d_call: -
v_call: TRBV11-1

cdr3_aa: CASSFRVGQETQYF
cdr3_nt: TGTGCCAGCAGTTTCCGCGTGGGACAAGAGACCCAGTACTTC
j_call: TRBJ2-5
clone_size: -
d_call: -
v_call: TRBV27

cdr3_aa: CASSLDSGGGQPQHF
cdr3_nt: TGTGCCAGCAGCTTAGATTCAGGGGGCGGGCAGCCCCAGCATTTT
j_call: TRBJ1-5
clone_size: many
d_call: TRBD1
v_call: TRBV7-2

cdr3_aa: CSASTSPNRQGSPLHF
cdr3_nt: TGCAGTGCTAGTACGAGTCCGAATAGGCAGGGCTCACCCCTCCACTTT
j_call: TRBJ1-6
clone_size: -
d_call: -
v_call: TRBV20-1

cdr3_aa: CASSVWTGGGGQPQHF
cdr3_nt: TGTGCCAGCAGCGTATGGACAGGGGGCGGAGGTCAGCCCCAGCATTTT
j_call: TRBJ1-5
clone_size: -
d_call: TRBD1
v_call: TRBV6-1

cdr3_aa: CASRFDRDYGYTF
cdr3_nt: TGTGCCAGCAGATTTGACAGAGACTATGGCTACACCTTC
j_call: TRBJ1-2
clone_size: few
d_call: -
v_call: TRBV12-3/TRBV12-4

cdr3_aa: CASSPLKNIQYF
cdr3_nt: TGTGCCAGCAGCCCGTTGAAAAACATTCAGTACTTC
j_call: TRBJ2-4
clone_size: -
d_call: -
v_call: TRBV7-2

cdr3_aa: CASSPWGTDGVGEQYF
cdr3_nt: TGTGCCAGCAGTCCCTGGGGGACGGACGGAGTGGGTGAGCAGTACTTC
j_call: TRBJ2-7
clone_size: -
d_call: -
v_call: TRBV6-8

cdr3_aa: CATSPPGRTINEQFF
cdr3_nt: TGTGCCACCTCCCCGCCGGGACGGACTATCAATGAGCAGTTCTTC
j_call: TRBJ2-1
clone_size: -
d_call: -
v_call: TRBV15

cdr3_aa: CASSRQDSNQPQHF
cdr3_nt: TGCGCCAGCAGCCGCCAGGATAGCAATCAGCCCCAGCATTTT
j_call: TRBJ1-5
clone_size: few
d_call: -
v_call: TRBV4-1

cdr3_aa: CASSFGGTRPPYEQYF
cdr3_nt: TGTGCCAGCAGTTTTGGCGGGACCAGGCCCCCCTACGAGCAGTACTTC
j_call: TRBJ2-7
clone_size: -
d_call: -
v_call: TRBV27

cdr3_aa: CASSLPQPYNEQFF
cdr3_nt: TGTGCCAGCAGCTTACCGCAACCTTACAATGAGCAGTTCTTC
j_call: TRBJ2-1
clone_size: -
d_call: -
v_call: TRBV7-2

cdr3_aa: CASIHEQGSYNEQFF
cdr3_nt: TGTGCCAGCATCCATGAACAGGGTTCCTACAATGAGCAGTTCTTC
j_call: TRBJ2-1
clone_size: -
d_call: -
v_call: TRBV6-6

cdr3_aa: CASSSRDLGAYTQYF
cdr3_nt: TGTGCCAGCAGTTCCCGGGACCTGGGGGCCTATACGCAGTATTTT
j_call: TRBJ2-3
clone_size: few
d_call: -
v_call: TRBV5-4

cdr3_aa: CASSMGRSRSGELFF
cdr3_nt: TGTGCCAGTAGTATGGGAAGAAGTCGTAGCGGGGAGCTGTTTTTT
j_call: TRBJ2-2
clone_size: -
d_call: -
v_call: TRBV19

cdr3_aa: CASATGRSPSYEQYF
cdr3_nt: TGTGCCAGCGCAACAGGGCGTTCCCCATCCTACGAGCAGTACTTC
j_call: TRBJ2-7
clone_size: few
d_call: -
v_call: TRBV6-5

cdr3_aa: CASSLGGQGFDEQYF
cdr3_nt: TGTGCCAGCAGCTTAGGGGGACAGGGTTTCGACGAGCAGTACTTC
j_call: TRBJ2-7
clone_size: once
d_call: TRBD1
v_call: TRBV7-2

cdr3_aa: CASKGAGVYNEQFF
cdr3_nt: TGTGCCAGCAAGGGGGCGGGGGTTTACAATGAGCAGTTCTTC
j_call: TRBJ2-1
clone_size: -
d_call: -
v_call: TRBV6-1

cdr3_aa: CASGSSYNSPLHF
cdr3_nt: TGTGCCAGTGGCAGCTCCTATAATTCACCCCTCCACTTT
j_call: TRBJ1-6
clone_size: few
d_call: -
v_call: TRBV12-3/TRBV12-4

cdr3_aa: CASSLHTDTQYF
cdr3_nt: TGTGCCAGCAGCCTACACACAGATACGCAGTATTTT
j_call: TRBJ2-3
clone_size: many
d_call: -
v_call: TRBV7-2

cdr3_aa: CASSVGAGRGDTQYF
cdr3_nt: TGTGCCAGCAGCGTGGGGGCGGGGCGTGGGGATACGCAGTATTTT
j_call: TRBJ2-3
clone_size: few
d_call: -
v_call: TRBV9

cdr3_aa: CASSRDRGPWDTQYF
cdr3_nt: TGTGCCAGCAGTCGCGACAGGGGTCCGTGGGATACGCAGTATTTT
j_call: TRBJ2-3
clone_size: -
d_call: TRBD1
v_call: TRBV6-2/TRBV6-3

cdr3_aa: CASRRGAYGGRFYNQPQHF
cdr3_nt: TGTGCCAGCAGGAGGGGAGCGTACGGAGGCAGGTTTTACAATCAGCCCCAGCATTTT
j_call: TRBJ1-5
clone_size: -
d_call: -
v_call: TRBV6-1

cdr3_aa: CASSQAGQGTGELFF
cdr3_nt: TGTGCCAGCAGCCAAGCAGGCCAGGGCACCGGGGAGCTGTTTTTT
j_call: TRBJ2-2
clone_size: -
d_call: -
v_call: TRBV4-2

cdr3_aa: CASSLVPEAVRLFF
cdr3_nt: TGTGCCAGCTCATTAGTGCCCGAGGCTGTAAGACTGTTTTTT
j_call: TRBJ1-4
clone_size: -
d_call: -
v_call: TRBV18

cdr3_aa: CASKPYQGGRNQPQHF
cdr3_nt: TGTGCCAGCAAACCATACCAGGGGGGAAGGAATCAGCCCCAGCATTTT
j_call: TRBJ1-5
clone_size: -
d_call: TRBD1
v_call: TRBV6-6

cdr3_aa: CASSSAGGQGAYEQYF
cdr3_nt: TGTGCCAGCAGCTCAGCGGGGGGCCAGGGGGCCTACGAGCAGTACTTC
j_call: TRBJ2-7
clone_size: -
d_call: TRBD2
v_call: TRBV7-2

cdr3_aa: CASSSVLPRATNEKLFF
cdr3_nt: TGTGCCAGCAGTTCAGTTCTGCCCAGGGCCACTAATGAAAAACTGTTTTTT
j_call: TRBJ1-4
clone_size: once
d_call: -
v_call: TRBV12-3/TRBV12-4

cdr3_aa: CASSLVPRTGGFDQPQHF
cdr3_nt: TGCGCCAGCAGCTTGGTCCCGCGGACAGGGGGCTTCGATCAGCCCCAGCATTTT
j_call: TRBJ1-5
clone_size: -
d_call: TRBD1
v_call: TRBV5-1

cdr3_aa: CASSQGPSGTNFNEQFF
cdr3_nt: TGCGCCAGCAGCCAAGGTCCTAGCGGGACTAACTTCAATGAGCAGTTCTTC
j_call: TRBJ2-1
clone_size: -
d_call: TRBD2
v_call: TRBV4-1

cdr3_aa: CASTPRREGLSVWYNEQFF
cdr3_nt: TGTGCCAGCACCCCCAGGCGGGAGGGCCTTTCGGTCTGGTACAATGAGCAGTTCTTC
j_call: TRBJ2-1
clone_size: many
d_call: TRBD2
v_call: TRBV7-8

cdr3_aa: CASSSWGGNKETQYF
cdr3_nt: TGTGCCAGCAGCTCCTGGGGGGGTAACAAAGAGACCCAGTACTTC
j_call: TRBJ2-5
clone_size: -
d_call: TRBD2
v_call: TRBV7-9

cdr3_aa: CASSEPKTFLAETQYF
cdr3_nt: TGTGCCAGCAGTGAACCAAAGACTTTCCTGGCTGAGACCCAGTACTTC
j_call: TRBJ2-5
clone_size: -
d_call: -
v_call: TRBV6-1